The next 3 T cell receptor beta chains were all read from a single sample in a study of shared clonotypes between healthy human individuals. Sequencing was performed with immunoSEQ multiplex PCR; in TCRdb, only in-frame clones are kept and a portion is missing. In the table there are some 650,000 clones, more than 95% of which are singletons. Sequenced input: naive CD4+ T cells sorted from blood. Noted subset: CD45RA+ positively selected. These receptors were collected from a woman in her 30s in good health.

CDR3 bases: TGCAGCGTCCCCCAGGGTAGTGAGCAGTTCTTC. Residues: CSVPQGSEQFF. This chain joins TRBV29-1 and TRBJ2-1; D perhaps matches TRBD1 (5 bases). Germline V gives CDR1 SQVTM, CDR2 ANQGSEA. Trimming took 6 bases from V and 9 from J, leaving 12 bases between them. CDR3 length: 11 amino acids.

The chain is built from TRBV6-6 and TRBJ2-7; 8 bases map to TRBD2. Trimming removed 3 bases from V and 7 bases from J; junction bases left unmatched: 11. From germline, CDR1 is MNHNY and CDR2 SVGAGI (reference sequence). The CDR3 consists of 15 residues. The CDR3 reads CASSYSGTSYLEQYF. CDR3 DNA sequence: TGTGCCAGCAGTTATAGCGGGACTTCTTATTTGGAGCAGTACTTC.

This clone was seen once. The chain combines TRBV5-4 with TRBJ2-1, with D perhaps matching TRBD1 (5 bases). Germline lookup yields CDR1 SGHNT and CDR2 YYREEE (reference sequence). The length of the CDR3 is 13 residues. Trimming stripped 1 base from V and 8 bases from J, with 10 bases between. The CDR3 is CASSLSQGDEQFF. The CDR3 DNA reads TGTGCCAGCAGCTTGAGCCAGGGCGATGAGCAGTTCTTC.